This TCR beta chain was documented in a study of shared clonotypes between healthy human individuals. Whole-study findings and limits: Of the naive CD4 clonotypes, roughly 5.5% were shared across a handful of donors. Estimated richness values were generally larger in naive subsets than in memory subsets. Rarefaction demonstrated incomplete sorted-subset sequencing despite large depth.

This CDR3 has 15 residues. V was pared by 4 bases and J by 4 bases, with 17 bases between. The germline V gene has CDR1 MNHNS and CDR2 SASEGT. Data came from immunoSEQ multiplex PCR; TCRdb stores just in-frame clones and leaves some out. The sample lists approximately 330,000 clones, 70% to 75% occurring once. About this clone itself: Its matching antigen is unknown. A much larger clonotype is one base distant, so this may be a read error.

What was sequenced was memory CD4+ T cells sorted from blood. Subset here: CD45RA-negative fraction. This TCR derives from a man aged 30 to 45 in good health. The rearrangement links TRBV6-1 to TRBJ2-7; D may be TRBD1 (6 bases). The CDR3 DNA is TGTGCCAGCAGTGGGGGGCGGGCGGACCTTTACGAGCAGTACTTC. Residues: CASSGGRADLYEQYF.